This T cell receptor (beta chain) was profiled in a study of cytomegalovirus exposure and HLA in healthy donors. As concerns this clone: What it binds is not known.

Overall study results and limits: Specific recognition of CMV antigens was confirmed in vitro for a few chains (all CMV-associated).

13 Jbeta primers and 60 Vbeta primers were used for the PCR. The protocol was immunoSEQ multiplex PCR, while the TCRdb copy is restricted to in-frame clones and leaves out a portion. The profile shows about 200,000 clones, 65% to 80% of them singletons. The V gene's germline CDR1 is SEHNR and CDR2 FQNEAQ (reference sequence). The CDR3 covers 17 residues. Deletions cut 5 bases from V and 3 bases from J, with 23 bases between. The sequencing input was PBMCs. The gene calls are TRBV7-9 and TRBJ2-7, with D possibly being TRBD2 (5 bases). The clonotype was recovered from a girl aged 2 to 9 in good health and CMV-seronegative. The CDR3 protein is CASSANAYRGDYYEQYF. In DNA, the CDR3 is TGTGCCAGCAGCGCAAACGCTTATCGCGGAGACTACTACGAGCAGTACTTC.